A selection of T cell receptor beta chains follows, all from one sample in a study of blood T cell repertoires in COVID-19. Generated by immunoSEQ multiplex PCR, the TCRdb table keeps only in-frame clones and is missing some. The repertoire holds about 150,000 clones, 90% to 95% seen once, with approximately 0.5% in the top ten. Sequenced sample: peripheral blood. Receptor source: a man aged 50 to 60 with acute or convalescent COVID-19. Both conserved end residues are part of each CDR3. A D gene is named only where the DNA matches it firmly. For some rows the clone size is stated as once, few or many, or as a class when expanded; others skip it.

abundance: -; j_gene: TRBJ2-5; v_gene: TRBV7-7; d_gene: -; CDR3nt: TGTGCTAGCAGCTTGAACCCCCCCCCGAGGCAGCACCAAGAGACCCAGTACTTC; CDR3aa: CASSLNPPPRQHQETQYF
abundance: -; j_gene: TRBJ1-1; v_gene: TRBV2; d_gene: TRBD1; CDR3nt: TGTGCCAGCAGTGGACAGGGGGTAAGAAACACTGAAGCTTTCTTT; CDR3aa: CASSGQGVRNTEAFF
abundance: -; j_gene: TRBJ2-2; v_gene: TRBV19; d_gene: -; CDR3nt: TGTGCCAGTAGTATAGCCGCGGTAGGCGGGGAGCTGTTTTTT; CDR3aa: CASSIAAVGGELFF
abundance: -; j_gene: TRBJ2-1; v_gene: TRBV28; d_gene: -; CDR3nt: TGTGCCAGCAATACTCTCAGGGCCGCTCCCTACAATGAGCAGTTCTTC; CDR3aa: CASNTLRAAPYNEQFF
abundance: -; j_gene: TRBJ2-6; v_gene: TRBV5-1; d_gene: TRBD2; CDR3nt: TGCGCCAGCAGCTTGGTAGCTAGCGGGAGTTCTGGGGCCAACGTCCTGACTTTC; CDR3aa: CASSLVASGSSGANVLTF
abundance: -; j_gene: TRBJ2-2; v_gene: TRBV5-1; d_gene: -; CDR3nt: TGCGCCAGCAGCTTGGCTTTTACCGGGGAGCTGTTTTTT; CDR3aa: CASSLAFTGELFF
abundance: -; j_gene: TRBJ2-1; v_gene: TRBV7-7; d_gene: -; CDR3nt: TGTGCTAGCAGCCAAGATAGCTCCTACAATGAGCAGTTCTTC; CDR3aa: CASSQDSSYNEQFF
abundance: -; j_gene: TRBJ2-1; v_gene: TRBV6-5; d_gene: -; CDR3nt: TGTGCCAGCAGTTACTCCGGTGTGGAGCAGTTCTTC; CDR3aa: CASSYSGVEQFF
abundance: -; j_gene: TRBJ1-2; v_gene: TRBV6-2/TRBV6-3; d_gene: TRBD1; CDR3nt: TGTGCCAGCAGTTCCCGGGACAGTAACTATGGCTACACCTTC; CDR3aa: CASSSRDSNYGYTF
abundance: -; j_gene: TRBJ1-2; v_gene: TRBV27; d_gene: TRBD1; CDR3nt: TGTGCCAGCAGTCCGGGACAGGTTTACTATGGCTACACCTTC; CDR3aa: CASSPGQVYYGYTF
abundance: -; j_gene: TRBJ1-1; v_gene: TRBV5-1; d_gene: -; CDR3nt: TGCGCCAGCAGTATCGGAGACACTGAAGCTTTCTTT; CDR3aa: CASSIGDTEAFF
abundance: -; j_gene: TRBJ2-5; v_gene: TRBV7-2; d_gene: TRBD2; CDR3nt: TGTGCCAGCAGCTTAGGCCCTCCTATGGCGGGAGGGGTGACCCAGTACTTC; CDR3aa: CASSLGPPMAGGVTQYF
abundance: -; j_gene: TRBJ2-5; v_gene: TRBV6-2/TRBV6-3; d_gene: TRBD2; CDR3nt: TGTGCCAGCAGTTTCCGCCTAGCGGCAGAGACCCAGTACTTC; CDR3aa: CASSFRLAAETQYF
abundance: -; j_gene: TRBJ1-6; v_gene: TRBV6-5; d_gene: -; CDR3nt: TGTGCCAGCAGTTTGGCAGATTCCATTTATTCACCCCTCCACTTT; CDR3aa: CASSLADSIYSPLHF
abundance: -; j_gene: TRBJ1-5; v_gene: TRBV10-2; d_gene: TRBD1; CDR3nt: TGCGCCAGCAGTCCAGGGGGCTTGAAGCCCCAGCATTTT; CDR3aa: CASSPGGLKPQHF
abundance: -; j_gene: TRBJ1-4; v_gene: TRBV7-2; d_gene: TRBD1; CDR3nt: TGTGCCAGCAGCTTAGGAGGGACAGTCGGTGAAAAACTGTTTTTT; CDR3aa: CASSLGGTVGEKLFF
abundance: -; j_gene: TRBJ2-3; v_gene: TRBV6-5; d_gene: -; CDR3nt: TGTGCCAGCAGTTATCTAGCTGTGGGCACAGATACGCAGTATTTT; CDR3aa: CASSYLAVGTDTQYF
abundance: -; j_gene: TRBJ1-5; v_gene: TRBV6-6; d_gene: TRBD1; CDR3nt: TGTGCCAGCAGGTCCGGGACAGGGGGCTTTCAGCCCCAGCATTTT; CDR3aa: CASRSGTGGFQPQHF
abundance: -; j_gene: TRBJ2-2; v_gene: TRBV9; d_gene: TRBD2; CDR3nt: TGTGCCAGCAGCGTAGGGTTGGGAGGGCCCAAGACGTCCGGGGAGCTGTTTTTT; CDR3aa: CASSVGLGGPKTSGELFF
abundance: -; j_gene: TRBJ1-5; v_gene: TRBV7-2; d_gene: -; CDR3nt: TGTGCCAGCAGCTGGGACATGGCTCAGCCCCAGCATTTT; CDR3aa: CASSWDMAQPQHF
abundance: -; j_gene: TRBJ2-1; v_gene: TRBV7-3; d_gene: TRBD2; CDR3nt: TGTGCCAGCAGCCCCCAGCGGGGGTACAATGAGCAGTTCTTC; CDR3aa: CASSPQRGYNEQFF
abundance: -; j_gene: TRBJ1-1; v_gene: TRBV6-1; d_gene: -; CDR3nt: TGTGCCAGCAGTGAGGGTTCAGGGAAAGGGGCTTTCTTT; CDR3aa: CASSEGSGKGAFF
abundance: once; j_gene: TRBJ2-2; v_gene: TRBV9; d_gene: -; CDR3nt: TGTGCCAGCAGTGCTAGCTTAACCGGGGAGCTGTTTTTT; CDR3aa: CASSASLTGELFF
abundance: -; j_gene: TRBJ2-5; v_gene: TRBV6-2/TRBV6-3; d_gene: -; CDR3nt: TGTGCCAGCAGTCCCCGGGCGGCGGGACAAGAGACCCAGTACTTC; CDR3aa: CASSPRAAGQETQYF
abundance: -; j_gene: TRBJ2-1; v_gene: TRBV6-5; d_gene: -; CDR3nt: TGTGCCAGCAGTTTGCGGGAAAGCTACAATGAGCAGTTCTTC; CDR3aa: CASSLRESYNEQFF
abundance: -; j_gene: TRBJ2-7; v_gene: TRBV10-3; d_gene: TRBD1; CDR3nt: TGTGCCATCAGTGAGTTTCCCCAGGGGGCATCATCCTACGAGCAGTACTTC; CDR3aa: CAISEFPQGASSYEQYF
abundance: few; j_gene: TRBJ1-6; v_gene: TRBV18; d_gene: -; CDR3nt: TGTGCCAGCTCAGAGCAGGGGAGTAATTCACCCCTCCACTTT; CDR3aa: CASSEQGSNSPLHF
abundance: -; j_gene: TRBJ1-6; v_gene: TRBV28; d_gene: TRBD1; CDR3nt: TGTGCCAGCAGTCCTATCGATTGGAGGACAGGGTATAATTCACCCCTCCACTTT; CDR3aa: CASSPIDWRTGYNSPLHF
abundance: -; j_gene: TRBJ1-6; v_gene: TRBV27; d_gene: -; CDR3nt: TGTGCCAGCAGTTCGACGGGGAATTCACCCCTCCACTTT; CDR3aa: CASSSTGNSPLHF
abundance: -; j_gene: TRBJ2-1; v_gene: TRBV18; d_gene: TRBD2; CDR3nt: TGTGCCAGCTCACCCAACGCGGGAGTAGTCTACAATGAGCAGTTCTTC; CDR3aa: CASSPNAGVVYNEQFF
abundance: -; j_gene: TRBJ2-5; v_gene: TRBV5-1; d_gene: -; CDR3nt: TGCGCCAGCAGCTTGTCGGGTTCTGAGACCCAGTACTTC; CDR3aa: CASSLSGSETQYF
abundance: -; j_gene: TRBJ2-1; v_gene: TRBV4-1; d_gene: TRBD2; CDR3nt: TGCGCCAGCAGCCAAGAGGGACTAGCGGCCCTCAGCTCCTACAATGAGCAGTTCTTC; CDR3aa: CASSQEGLAALSSYNEQFF
abundance: -; j_gene: TRBJ2-4; v_gene: TRBV7-2; d_gene: TRBD2; CDR3nt: TGTGCCAGCAGCCCTCGGACTAGCGGAAAAAACATTCAGTACTTC; CDR3aa: CASSPRTSGKNIQYF
abundance: -; j_gene: TRBJ2-5; v_gene: TRBV7-8; d_gene: TRBD2; CDR3nt: TGTGCCAGCAGCTTAGAAGTCGCGGGAGGTCCGTGGGAGACCCAGTACTTC; CDR3aa: CASSLEVAGGPWETQYF
abundance: -; j_gene: TRBJ1-2; v_gene: TRBV19; d_gene: TRBD1; CDR3nt: TGTGCCAGACCCCCGGGACAGGCCTATGGCTACACCTTC; CDR3aa: CARPPGQAYGYTF
abundance: once; j_gene: TRBJ1-3; v_gene: TRBV9; d_gene: -; CDR3nt: TGTGCCAGCAGCGCACAACCGCAGGGATCTGGAAACACCATATATTTT; CDR3aa: CASSAQPQGSGNTIYF
abundance: -; j_gene: TRBJ1-1; v_gene: TRBV7-8; d_gene: -; CDR3nt: TGTGCCAGCAGCTTACAGCGGGACACTGAAGCTTTCTTT; CDR3aa: CASSLQRDTEAFF
abundance: -; j_gene: TRBJ2-2; v_gene: TRBV27; d_gene: -; CDR3nt: TGTGCCAGCAGTCCCTCCGGGTTTAACGGGGAGCTGTTTTTT; CDR3aa: CASSPSGFNGELFF
abundance: -; j_gene: TRBJ2-3; v_gene: TRBV28; d_gene: -; CDR3nt: TGTGCCAGCAGCAGGGGGGCAGAAACAGATACGCAGTATTTT; CDR3aa: CASSRGAETDTQYF
abundance: -; j_gene: TRBJ1-2; v_gene: TRBV13; d_gene: TRBD1; CDR3nt: TGTGCCAGCAGCCTCCACAGGGGCGGCTACACCTTC; CDR3aa: CASSLHRGGYTF
abundance: -; j_gene: TRBJ1-1; v_gene: TRBV7-2; d_gene: -; CDR3nt: TGTGCCAGCAGCCGCGGGAACAGCAACACTGAAGCTTTCTTT; CDR3aa: CASSRGNSNTEAFF
abundance: -; j_gene: TRBJ2-1; v_gene: TRBV2; d_gene: TRBD2; CDR3nt: TGTGCCAGCAGTGTTGGGGCTAGCGGGGGGGCCTTGGCTGAGCAGTTCTTC; CDR3aa: CASSVGASGGALAEQFF
abundance: -; j_gene: TRBJ2-5; v_gene: TRBV5-4; d_gene: -; CDR3nt: TGTGCCAGCAGCGAGCAGGAATGGGAGACCCAGTACTTC; CDR3aa: CASSEQEWETQYF
abundance: -; j_gene: TRBJ1-2; v_gene: TRBV19; d_gene: -; CDR3nt: TGTGCCAGTAGTATAGGGAGGAACTATGGCTACACCTTC; CDR3aa: CASSIGRNYGYTF
abundance: -; j_gene: TRBJ1-1; v_gene: TRBV30; d_gene: TRBD1; CDR3nt: TGTGCCTGGGCCAGGGGGACTGAAGCTTTCTTT; CDR3aa: CAWARGTEAFF
abundance: -; j_gene: TRBJ1-2; v_gene: TRBV7-2; d_gene: -; CDR3nt: TGTGCCAGCAGCTTAGAGAGTTGGTATACGGATGGCTACACCTTC; CDR3aa: CASSLESWYTDGYTF
abundance: -; j_gene: TRBJ2-3; v_gene: TRBV24-1; d_gene: -; CDR3nt: TGTGCCACCAGTGGTTGGACTAGCACAGATACGCAGTATTTT; CDR3aa: CATSGWTSTDTQYF
abundance: -; j_gene: TRBJ2-7; v_gene: TRBV6-5; d_gene: TRBD1; CDR3nt: TGTGCCAGCAGGACCGACAGGGGATACTACGAGCAGTACTTC; CDR3aa: CASRTDRGYYEQYF
abundance: -; j_gene: TRBJ2-1; v_gene: TRBV5-8; d_gene: TRBD1; CDR3nt: TGTGCCAGCATCCCGACAGGGAATCGCTACTATGAGCAGTTCTTC; CDR3aa: CASIPTGNRYYEQFF
abundance: -; j_gene: TRBJ2-1; v_gene: TRBV5-8; d_gene: TRBD2; CDR3nt: TGTGCCAGCAGCTTGAGCGGGGCAAACAATGAGCAGTTCTTC; CDR3aa: CASSLSGANNEQFF
abundance: -; j_gene: TRBJ2-5; v_gene: TRBV11-2; d_gene: -; CDR3nt: TGTGCCAGCATCGACCAACCCTTCTCCGGGAGACAAGAGACCCAGTACTTC; CDR3aa: CASIDQPFSGRQETQYF
abundance: few; j_gene: TRBJ1-5; v_gene: TRBV27; d_gene: -; CDR3nt: TGTGCCAGCAGTTTTCAGGCTGATCAGCCCCAGCATTTT; CDR3aa: CASSFQADQPQHF
abundance: -; j_gene: TRBJ1-4; v_gene: TRBV18; d_gene: -; CDR3nt: TGTGCCAGCTCACCAATGCCTGTGACAGTTAATGAAAAACTGTTTTTT; CDR3aa: CASSPMPVTVNEKLFF
abundance: -; j_gene: TRBJ2-2; v_gene: TRBV9; d_gene: -; CDR3nt: TGTGCCAGCAGCACCCTGCCGGAGGGGGCTGTCGGGGAGCTGTTTTTT; CDR3aa: CASSTLPEGAVGELFF
abundance: -; j_gene: TRBJ1-1; v_gene: TRBV5-1; d_gene: -; CDR3nt: TGCGCCAGCAGCTTGGACCTCCGTCAGGCACTAGGGAACACTGAAGCTTTCTTT; CDR3aa: CASSLDLRQALGNTEAFF
abundance: -; j_gene: TRBJ2-7; v_gene: TRBV5-6; d_gene: -; CDR3nt: TGTGCCAGCAGCTTGGTGAAGTTATCGCCCCGTTTCGCGAGCTACGAGCAGTACTTC; CDR3aa: CASSLVKLSPRFASYEQYF
abundance: -; j_gene: TRBJ2-7; v_gene: TRBV6-5; d_gene: TRBD1; CDR3nt: TGTGCCAGCAGTTCAGGGCCCCGGGACAGTCCCTACGAGCAGTACTTC; CDR3aa: CASSSGPRDSPYEQYF
abundance: -; j_gene: TRBJ1-6; v_gene: TRBV18; d_gene: -; CDR3nt: TGTGCCAGCTCACCAGATTCCAGGGGATATTCACCCCTCCACTTT; CDR3aa: CASSPDSRGYSPLHF
abundance: -; j_gene: TRBJ2-5; v_gene: TRBV11-1; d_gene: -; CDR3nt: TGTGCCAGCAGAAAAACAGATTTCGGGACCCAGTACTTC; CDR3aa: CASRKTDFGTQYF